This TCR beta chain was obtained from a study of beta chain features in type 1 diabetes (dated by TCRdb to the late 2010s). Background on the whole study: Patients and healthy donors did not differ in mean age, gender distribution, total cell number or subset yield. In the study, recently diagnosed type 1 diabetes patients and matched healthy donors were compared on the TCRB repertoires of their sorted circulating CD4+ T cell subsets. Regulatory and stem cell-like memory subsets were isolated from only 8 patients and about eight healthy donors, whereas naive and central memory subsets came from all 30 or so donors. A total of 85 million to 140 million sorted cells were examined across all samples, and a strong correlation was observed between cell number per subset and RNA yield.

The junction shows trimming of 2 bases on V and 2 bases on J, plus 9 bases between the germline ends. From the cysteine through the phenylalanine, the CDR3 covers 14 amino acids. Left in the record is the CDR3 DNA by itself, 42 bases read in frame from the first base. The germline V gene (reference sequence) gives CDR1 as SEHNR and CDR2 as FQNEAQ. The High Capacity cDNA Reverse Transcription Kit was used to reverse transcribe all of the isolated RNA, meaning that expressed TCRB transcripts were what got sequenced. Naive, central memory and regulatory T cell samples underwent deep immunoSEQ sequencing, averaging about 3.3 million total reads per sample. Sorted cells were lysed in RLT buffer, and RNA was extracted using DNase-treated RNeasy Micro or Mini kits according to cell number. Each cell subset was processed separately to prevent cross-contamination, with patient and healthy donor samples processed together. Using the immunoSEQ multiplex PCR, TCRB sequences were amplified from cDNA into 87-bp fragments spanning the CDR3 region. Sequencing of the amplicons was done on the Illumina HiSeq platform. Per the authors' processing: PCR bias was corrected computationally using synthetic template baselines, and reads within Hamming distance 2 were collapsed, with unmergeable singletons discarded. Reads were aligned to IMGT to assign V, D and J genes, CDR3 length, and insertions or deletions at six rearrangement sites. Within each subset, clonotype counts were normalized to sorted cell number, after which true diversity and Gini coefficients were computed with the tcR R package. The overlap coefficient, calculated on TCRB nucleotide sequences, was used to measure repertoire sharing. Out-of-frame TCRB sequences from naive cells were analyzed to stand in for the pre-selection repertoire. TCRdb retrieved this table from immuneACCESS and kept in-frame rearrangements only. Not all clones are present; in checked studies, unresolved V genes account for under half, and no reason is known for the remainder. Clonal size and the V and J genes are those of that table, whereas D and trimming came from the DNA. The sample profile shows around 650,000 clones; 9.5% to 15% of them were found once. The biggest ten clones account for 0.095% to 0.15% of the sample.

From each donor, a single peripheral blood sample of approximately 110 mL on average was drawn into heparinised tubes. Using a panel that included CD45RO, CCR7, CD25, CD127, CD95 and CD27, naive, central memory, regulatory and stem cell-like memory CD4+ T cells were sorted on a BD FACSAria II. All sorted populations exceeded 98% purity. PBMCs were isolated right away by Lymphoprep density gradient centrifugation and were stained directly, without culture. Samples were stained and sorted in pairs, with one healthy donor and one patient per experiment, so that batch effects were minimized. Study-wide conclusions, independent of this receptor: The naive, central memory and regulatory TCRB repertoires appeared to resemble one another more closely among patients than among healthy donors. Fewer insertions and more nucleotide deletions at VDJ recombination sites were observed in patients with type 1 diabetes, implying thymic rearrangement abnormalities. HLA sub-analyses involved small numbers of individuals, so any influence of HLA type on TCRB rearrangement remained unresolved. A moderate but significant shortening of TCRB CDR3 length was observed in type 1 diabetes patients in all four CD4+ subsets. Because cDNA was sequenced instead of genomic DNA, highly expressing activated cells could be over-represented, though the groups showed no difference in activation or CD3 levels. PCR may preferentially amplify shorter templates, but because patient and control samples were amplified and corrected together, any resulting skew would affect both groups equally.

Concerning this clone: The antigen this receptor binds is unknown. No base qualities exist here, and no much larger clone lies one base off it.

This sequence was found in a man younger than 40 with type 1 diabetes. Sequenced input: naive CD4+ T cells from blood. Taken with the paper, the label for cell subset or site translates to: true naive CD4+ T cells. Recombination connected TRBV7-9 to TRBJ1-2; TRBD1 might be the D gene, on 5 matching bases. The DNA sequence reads TGTGCCAGCAGCTTACTGGCAGGGAACTATGGCTACACCTTC. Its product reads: CASSLLAGNYGYTF.